This T cell receptor beta chain stems from a study of T cells in Graves' hyperthyroidism and ophthalmopathy. Study background: Specimen type is peripheral blood, collected at initial diagnosis prior to any treatment.

Amplified regions were TCR beta CDR3 sequences from RNA transcripts. The HTBI set primed first-round TCR CDR3 RT-PCR. One entry per CDR3 protein, called by TCRdb with MiXCR from the multiplex PCR reads. The table shows almost 600,000 distinct CDR3 sequences, with approximately 15% occurring only once. The length of the CDR3 is 16 residues. V dropped 8 bases and J dropped 0 bases, with 17 bases sitting between them. General study results and limits: Most thyroid clonotypes expanded above 0.001 were also detected in blood.

This clonotype was detected ten times or more. The antigen is not known. Sequencing was carried out using blood. This receptor was taken from a young woman with Graves' hyperthyroidism that later progressed to Graves' ophthalmopathy. This chain connects TRBV12-3 or TRBV12-4 to TRBJ1-5, with D uncertain. In DNA form, the CDR3 reads TGTGCCAGCCACATTGGTAGGAGATATAGCAATCAGCCCCAGCATTTT. This codes for CASHIGRRYSNQPQHF.